One and the same sample provided the 24 T cell receptor beta chains below, sequenced in a study of CD8 T cells in ankylosing spondylitis. Findings of the study overall: Made up of under 10 highly homologous variants, a TCR beta motif appeared characteristic of ankylosing spondylitis blood.

TCRdb fed the 5' RACE reads into MiXCR, producing one record per CDR3 protein. The profile shows about 390,000 distinct CDR3 sequences, 20% to 25% of them singletons. No antigen is known for these receptors. Sequencing was done on a sample of blood, either unsorted or a sorted T cell fraction (not recorded which). All receptors derive from a male donor with ankylosing spondylitis.

There are a few counts of this clonotype. The V call is TRBV3-1, the J call TRBJ1-4; D not resolved. Germline CDR1 and CDR2: LGHDT and YNNKEL (reference sequence). The CDR3 is made up of 17 amino acids. Trimming took 2 bases from V and 3 from J, leaving 16 bases between them. The CDR3 is CASSQYNGGMANEKLFF. CDR3 nucleotides: TGTGCCAGCAGCCAATACAATGGCGGGATGGCTAATGAAAAACTGTTTTTT.

In this sample, this clonotype turned up a few times. This chain links TRBV27 with TRBJ1-4; TRBD1 aligns across 8 bases. V gave up 5 bases and J gave up 0 bases; unmatched junction bases: 17. Germline V gene sequence: CDR1 MNHEY, CDR2 SMNVEV (reference sequence). The CDR3 has 20 residues. The CDR3 here is CASSTRDRYSLRATNEKLFF. As DNA, the CDR3 is TGTGCCAGCAGTACTAGGGACAGGTATTCTTTGAGGGCAACTAATGAAAAACTGTTTTTT. The whole variable domain, remainder taken from reference TRBV27 and TRBJ1-4, is EAQVTQNPRYLITVTGKKLTVTCSQNMNHEYMSWYRQDPGLGLRQIYYSMNVEVTDKGDVPEGYKVSRKEKRNFPLILESPSPNQTSLYFCASSTRDRYSLRATNEKLFFGSGTQLSVL.

This chain's CDR3 is CASSVSDRYNEQFF. DNA for the CDR3: TGTGCCAGCAGCGTAAGCGACAGGTACAATGAGCAGTTCTTC. The V gene is TRBV9, the J gene TRBJ2-1, with a tentative D call TRBD1 (6 bases). The CDR3 is 14 amino acids. Trimming pared 1 base from V and 4 bases from J, leaving 9 bases between. Germline CDR1 SGDLS, CDR2 YYNGEE.

This clonotype was seen a handful of times. In nucleotides, the CDR3 is TGTGCCACCAGCAGAGATAGGGGGGTGCGAGAGCAGTACTTC. As protein: CATSRDRGVREQYF. The chain couples TRBV15 to TRBJ2-7; D could derive from TRBD1 or TRBD2 (6 bases each). Trimming took off 0 bases at V and 7 bases at J, with 13 bases between the two ends. The CDR3 is made up of 14 amino acids. CDR1 and CDR2 (germline): LNHNV, YYDKDF (reference sequence).

This clonotype was recorded a few times. The V and J genes are TRBV7-8 and TRBJ2-2, with TRBD1 identical over 7 bases. The CDR3 totals 18 residues. Germline trimming cut 0 bases from V and 1 base from J; bases unmatched to any gene: 8. In germline, CDR1 is SGHVS, CDR2 FQNEAQ. Here the CDR3 reads CASSLAPTGTLNTGELFF. The CDR3 DNA is TGTGCCAGCAGCTTAGCGCCGACAGGGACCTTGAACACCGGGGAGCTGTTTTTT.

This clonotype was seen a handful of times. J is TRBJ2-2 and V is TRBV5-1, with D unclear. The germline CDR1 and CDR2 sequences are SGHRS and YFSETQ. V lost 4 bases to trimming and J lost 2 bases, with 12 bases between them. The CDR3 runs 15 residues. The CDR3 here is CASSPGQINTGELFF. The CDR3 region has the DNA TGCGCCAGCAGCCCTGGGCAGATAAACACCGGGGAGCTGTTTTTT.

DNA for the CDR3: TGTGCCAGCTCACGGGGACAGCTACAAGAGACCCAGTACTTC. It yields the protein CASSRGQLQETQYF. This sequence joins TRBV18 and TRBJ2-5, with 7 bases aligning to TRBD1. Per the germline V gene, CDR1 is KGHSH and CDR2 is LQKENI. Germline trimming cut 4 bases from V and 2 bases from J; bases unmatched to any gene: 4. CDR3 length equals 14 residues.

This clonotype has only one observation. The genes are TRBV15 and TRBJ2-1; D unclear. This CDR3 region has 15 residues. Trimming took 2 bases from V and 9 from J, leaving 17 bases between them. Germline-derived CDR1 and CDR2 are LNHNV and YYDKDF (reference sequence). The CDR3 coding sequence is TGTGCCACCAGCAGATATCTTAGGGATAGATCTGAGCAGTTCTTC. It is translated as CATSRYLRDRSEQFF.

Ten or more counts support this clonotype. The rearrangement uses TRBV12-3 or TRBV12-4 and TRBJ1-4; TRBD1 aligns across 9 bases. This CDR3 is built from 17 residues. V was clipped by 5 bases and J by 0 bases; unmatched bases: 7. CDR3 nucleotides: TGTGCCAGCAGTATGGGGACAGGGAGAGCAACTAATGAAAAACTGTTTTTT. Amino acids: CASSMGTGRATNEKLFF.

Written as DNA, the CDR3 is TGCAGTGCTAACCCAGTCCAGGACACCGGGGAGCTGTTTTTT. Translating it yields CSANPVQDTGELFF. This chain joins TRBV20-1 and TRBJ2-2; no firm D call. V was trimmed by 4 bases and J by 3 bases, leaving 12 bases between them. The CDR3 totals 14 residues. Germline V gene sequence: CDR1 DFQATT, CDR2 SNEGSKA (reference sequence).

This rearrangement joins TRBV4-1 to TRBJ1-5; TRBD1 matches 7 bases. This CDR3 region has 14 residues. V trimming: 2 bases; J trimming: 7 bases; junction bases outside the gene matches: 5. Per the germline V gene, CDR1 is MGHRA and CDR2 is YSYEKL. As DNA, the CDR3 is TGCGCCAGCAGCCAACAGACAGGGTGGCAGCCCCAGCATTTT. It codes for CASSQQTGWQPQHF.

The gene calls are TRBV28 and TRBJ2-2, with 9 bases identical to TRBD1. The trim removed 8 bases at V and 3 bases at J, leaving 7 bases unmatched. Per the germline V gene, CDR1 is MDHEN and CDR2 is SYDVKM. The CDR3 has 15 residues. This CDR3 is CASRTGGLDTGELFF. CDR3 nucleotide sequence: TGTGCCAGCCGCACAGGGGGCCTCGACACCGGGGAGCTGTTTTTT.

The DNA of the CDR3 is TGTGCCAGCAGGAGGGGGTCCTTTGAAAATGAGCAGTTCTTC. Its translation is CASRRGSFENEQFF. V and J are TRBV6-1 and TRBJ2-1; D may be TRBD1 (6 bases). Trimming removed 6 bases from V and 7 bases from J, with 16 bases in between. The germline V gene encodes CDR1 MNHNS and CDR2 SASEGT. The CDR3 loop spans 14 amino acids.

The V gene is TRBV2, the J gene TRBJ1-5; D may be TRBD1 (5 bases). The germline gives CDR1 SNHLY, CDR2 FYNNEI. Trimming removed 5 bases from V and 4 bases from J, with 15 bases in between. There are 15 residues in the CDR3. The chain's CDR3 is CASSWSQGLNQPQHF. In nucleotides, the CDR3 is TGTGCCAGCAGTTGGAGTCAGGGTCTTAATCAGCCCCAGCATTTT.

V gene TRBV3-1 combines with J gene TRBJ1-2, with a tentative D call TRBD1 (6 bases). V was cut by 5 bases and J by 1 base, with 14 bases left in between. The germline V gene encodes CDR1 LGHDT and CDR2 YNNKEL (reference sequence). The CDR3 is made up of 15 amino acids. DNA of the CDR3: TGTGCCAGCAGCGGGGGGCCGGGCGGTAACTATGGCTACACCTTC. Its protein product is CASSGGPGGNYGYTF.

This clonotype has only a few counts. The chain combines TRBV5-1 with TRBJ2-1; 13 bases fit TRBD2. This CDR3 region has 15 residues. Germline values: CDR1 SGHRS, CDR2 YFSETQ. V shed 4 bases and J 9 bases; nucleotides not matched to a gene: 7. The CDR3 coding sequence is TGCGCCAGCAGCGAAGGGACTAGCGGGGCAGGTGAGCAGTTCTTC. Its protein product is CASSEGTSGAGEQFF. Looking up the rest from reference TRBV5-1 and TRBJ2-1 gives the full variable domain: KAGVTQTPRYLIKTRGQQVTLSCSPISGHRSVSWYQQTPGQGLQFLFEYFSETQRNKGNFPGRFSGRQFSNSRSEMNVSTLELGDSALYLCASSEGTSGAGEQFFGPGTRLTVL.

This rearrangement joins TRBV6-2 or TRBV6-3 to TRBJ2-2; possible D gene TRBD2, 5 bases. Between the trimmed V and J ends, which lost 8 bases and 7 bases, there was a span of 11 bases. CDR1 is MNHEY, CDR2 SVGEGT, per germline. This CDR3 has 12 residues. CDR3 DNA: TGTGCCAGCCGGACTGCCGGCGGGGAGCTGTTTTTT. Amino acids: CASRTAGGELFF.

This clonotype was observed a few times. This CDR3 is CSVGDRASTYEQYF. DNA of the CDR3: TGCAGCGTTGGTGACAGGGCCTCTACATACGAGCAGTACTTC. The chain recombines TRBV29-1 with TRBJ2-7; 7 bases match TRBD1. Germline CDR1 reads SQVTM; CDR2 reads ANQGSEA. The CDR3 contains 14 residues. V shed 4 bases and J 4 bases; nucleotides not matched to a gene: 10.

The gene calls are TRBV28 and TRBJ1-4; D is uncertain. With 3 bases removed from V and 0 bases from J, the gap between germline ends came to 11 bases. The CDR3 is made up of 16 amino acids. Germline V lookup: CDR1 MDHEN, CDR2 SYDVKM. The CDR3 DNA reads as TGTGCCAGCAGTTTGTTGGCCGGAGCAACTAATGAAAAACTGTTTTTT. It specifies CASSLLAGATNEKLFF.

The chain uses TRBV3-1 and TRBJ2-3; the D call may be TRBD1 or TRBD2 (6 bases each). The ends were cut back, 4 bases at V and 5 bases at J, with 34 bases in the middle. Germline values: CDR1 LGHDT, CDR2 YNNKEL (reference sequence). The CDR3 sequence is 21 residues long. The CDR3 bases are TGTGCCAGCAGCCCGACCGCCGGGACCTTGTACGAGGAGGGGGTTTTAGATACGCAGTATTTT. The encoded protein is CASSPTAGTLYEEGVLDTQYF.

In this sample, this clonotype turned up a few times. In nucleotides, the CDR3 is TGTGCCAGCAGCCAAGTCGGACAGGCCAGTGTTAAGCAGTTCTTC. Encoded protein: CASSQVGQASVKQFF. The V gene is TRBV3-1, the J gene TRBJ2-1; 7 bases map to TRBD1. CDR1 and CDR2 from the germline V gene are LGHDT and YNNKEL (reference sequence). V dropped 1 base and J dropped 11; count of bases not matched to a gene: 11. The CDR3 loop spans 15 amino acids.

This clonotype was observed a few times. V gene TRBV4-1 combines with J gene TRBJ2-2, with 8 bases aligning to TRBD2. J was trimmed by 1 base and V by 2 bases; bases with no gene match: 6. Germline CDR1 and CDR2: MGHRA and YSYEKL. The CDR3 consists of 17 residues. The CDR3 protein is CASSQLHGRVNTGELFF. In nucleotides, the CDR3 is TGCGCCAGCAGCCAATTACACGGGAGGGTGAACACCGGGGAGCTGTTTTTT.

This clonotype was recorded a few times. The chain couples TRBV5-6 to TRBJ2-7; no clear D. CDR1 and CDR2 from the germline V gene are SGHDT and YYEEEE. The CDR3 extends over 15 amino acids. The V end was cut by 2 bases, the J end by 5 bases, with 17 bases between. CDR3 nucleotides: TGTGCCAGCAGCTTTGCCGTGATCAGCCCAAACGAGCAGTACTTC. This translates into CASSFAVISPNEQYF.

V and J are TRBV5-1 and TRBJ2-4; the D is unclear. Trimming removed 0 bases from V and 12 bases from J, with 13 bases in between. Looked up from germline, CDR1 is SGHRS and CDR2 is YFSETQ. This CDR3 is 13 amino acids long. The CDR3 DNA follows: TGCGCCAGCAGCTTGGAAGGACGGTCTGATCAGTACTTC. This sequence encodes CASSLEGRSDQYF.